This is a list of T cell receptor beta chains from one sample in a study of blood T cell repertoires in COVID-19. Libraries were prepared by immunoSEQ multiplex PCR; TCRdb keeps only in-frame clonotypes and omits some of them. The sample has about 62,000 clones, 85% to 90% seen once. Sequenced material: peripheral blood. The receptors here all came from a man aged 70-80 years with acute or convalescent COVID-19. Each CDR3 is given with its conserved first and last residue. A D gene is named only where the DNA matches it firmly. Where a row states a size, it is once, few, many or the class of an expanded clone; other rows omit it.

J,size,D,V,DNA,CDR3
TRBJ2-6,-,-,TRBV19,TGTGCCAGTAGTCCACAAAGGGGCGATGACTCTGGGGCCAACGTCCTGACTTTC,CASSPQRGDDSGANVLTF
TRBJ2-7,-,TRBD1,TRBV10-1,TGCGCCAGCAGTGAGTGGGGACAGGGGGCCAGAGAGCAGTACTTC,CASSEWGQGAREQYF
TRBJ1-2,-,TRBD1,TRBV19,TGTGCCAGTAGTCCTGGACAGGGGGCTGATGGCTACACCTTC,CASSPGQGADGYTF
TRBJ2-1,few,TRBD1,TRBV7-9,TGTGCCAGCAGACAGGGGGATAAGAATGAGCAGTTCTTC,CASRQGDKNEQFF
TRBJ2-1,once,-,TRBV5-8,TGTGCCAGCAGACCAGGGCGGGGTGGAGGGTACAATGAGCAGTTCTTC,CASRPGRGGGYNEQFF
TRBJ2-1,-,TRBD2,TRBV19,TGTGCCAGTAGTGTAAGTAGAAGGCGGGAGGTTGAGCAGTTCTTC,CASSVSRRREVEQFF
TRBJ1-3,-,-,TRBV7-2,TGTGCCAGCAGACGCGGCCGGGGTGGAAACACCATATATTTT,CASRRGRGGNTIYF
TRBJ1-5,-,-,TRBV2,TGTGCCAGCAGAGGGGACACTTCCCGCAATCAGCCCCAGCATTTT,CASRGDTSRNQPQHF
TRBJ2-7,-,-,TRBV24-1,TGTGCCACCAGTGAGCGTTCCCTAGGAGGGGCCGAGCAGTACTTC,CATSERSLGGAEQYF
TRBJ1-5,-,TRBD1,TRBV19,TGTGCCAGCTGGACAGGGGGCAGGAGCAATCAGCCCCAGCATTTT,CASWTGGRSNQPQHF
TRBJ1-2,-,-,TRBV7-2,TGTGCCAGCAGCCCGCAACCCTCAGGGTATGGCTACACCTTC,CASSPQPSGYGYTF
TRBJ2-5,-,-,TRBV5-1,TGCGCCAGCAGCTGGAGGGATGGCCAAGAGACCCAGTACTTC,CASSWRDGQETQYF
TRBJ2-3,-,TRBD2,TRBV5-1,TGCGCCAGCAGCTGGAGCGGGACGGAGGCAGATACGCAGTATTTT,CASSWSGTEADTQYF
TRBJ1-2,-,TRBD1,TRBV27,TGTGCCAGCACATTTCGACAGGGATCCTATGGCTACACCTTC,CASTFRQGSYGYTF
TRBJ2-7,-,TRBD1,TRBV7-2,TGTGCCAGCAGCATAACGGGACAGGGGGCTTACGAGCAGTACTTC,CASSITGQGAYEQYF
TRBJ1-1,-,TRBD1,TRBV16,TGTGCCAGCAGCCCAATCACAGGGGTCGGTGAAGCTTTCTTT,CASSPITGVGEAFF
TRBJ2-6,-,-,TRBV7-2,TGTGCCAGCAGCCCCCTCTCTGGGGCCAACGTCCTGACTTTC,CASSPLSGANVLTF
TRBJ2-3,-,-,TRBV5-4,TGTGCCAGCAGCTTAGGGGGCGGGAGGTCAGATACGCAGTATTTT,CASSLGGGRSDTQYF
TRBJ2-7,few,-,TRBV24-1,TGTGCCACCAGTGATTCAGATTTCCCCTACGAGCAGTACTTC,CATSDSDFPYEQYF
TRBJ1-5,-,-,TRBV10-3,TGTGCCATCAGTGAGGGGGGGGGTTTGGGGACCCAGCATTTT,CAISEGGGLGTQHF
TRBJ1-4,-,TRBD1,TRBV4-1,TGCGCCAGCAGCGGCGGGTTGGGACAGTATAATGAAAAACTGTTTTTT,CASSGGLGQYNEKLFF
TRBJ2-1,-,-,TRBV2,TGTGCCAGCAGGGGAGGAAGGGGTACCTACAATGAGCAGTTCTTC,CASRGGRGTYNEQFF
TRBJ2-7,few,TRBD1,TRBV19,TGTGCCAGTAGGGAGACAGGGACCAGATACGAGCAGTACTTC,CASRETGTRYEQYF
TRBJ1-4,-,-,TRBV5-4,TGTGCCAGCAGCGGGACACCTTTTCAAGGCGAAAAACTGTTTTTT,CASSGTPFQGEKLFF
TRBJ2-2,-,TRBD1,TRBV27,TGTGCCAGCAGTTTATATCGGTTTGCTGGGACAGGGGTTACCGGGGAGCTGTTTTTT,CASSLYRFAGTGVTGELFF
TRBJ2-1,once,TRBD2,TRBV7-8,TGTGCCAGCAGCTTAGCCCCAACCACGCTGAGACTAGCGGATGAGCAGTTCTTC,CASSLAPTTLRLADEQFF
TRBJ2-2,-,TRBD1,TRBV5-1,TGCGCCAGCAGCTTGGAGGGGGCGGGCACCGGGGAGCTGTTTTTT,CASSLEGAGTGELFF
TRBJ1-1,-,TRBD1,TRBV3-1/TRBV3-2,TGTGCCAGCCGGGCTGCAGGGGGCGTCCACACTGAAGCTTTCTTT,CASRAAGGVHTEAFF
TRBJ2-7,-,-,TRBV6-1,TGTGCCAGCAGTGAAGTAGGCGGAATTAGCTCCTACGAGCAGTACTTC,CASSEVGGISSYEQYF
TRBJ1-2,-,TRBD1,TRBV6-5,TGTGCCAGCACTCCGACAGGGATCTATGGCTACACCTTC,CASTPTGIYGYTF
TRBJ1-1,once,-,TRBV5-1,TGCGCCAGCAGCTTCCAGGGGATCGACCCCACTGAAGCTTTCTTT,CASSFQGIDPTEAFF
TRBJ2-7,few,TRBD1,TRBV25-1,TGTGCCAGCAGCTGGACAGGGTGGGCCGAGCAGTACTTC,CASSWTGWAEQYF
TRBJ2-7,-,TRBD2,TRBV7-8,TGTGCCAGCAGAATTAGCGGGGACTCCTACGAGCAGTACTTC,CASRISGDSYEQYF
TRBJ2-5,-,-,TRBV9,TGTGCCAGCAGCGTGATAATCGGAGGCCCAGAGACCCAGTACTTC,CASSVIIGGPETQYF
TRBJ1-1,-,TRBD1,TRBV12-5,TGTGCTAGTGGTTTGACGGCGACAGGGGGGGCTTTCTTT,CASGLTATGGAFF
TRBJ2-5,-,TRBD1,TRBV19,TGTGCCAGTAGTACCTCCGGGACAGGGAGGGAGACCCAGTACTTC,CASSTSGTGRETQYF
TRBJ1-2,-,-,TRBV3-1/TRBV3-2,TGTGCCAGCAGCCTAGCTAGTGGCTACACCTTC,CASSLASGYTF